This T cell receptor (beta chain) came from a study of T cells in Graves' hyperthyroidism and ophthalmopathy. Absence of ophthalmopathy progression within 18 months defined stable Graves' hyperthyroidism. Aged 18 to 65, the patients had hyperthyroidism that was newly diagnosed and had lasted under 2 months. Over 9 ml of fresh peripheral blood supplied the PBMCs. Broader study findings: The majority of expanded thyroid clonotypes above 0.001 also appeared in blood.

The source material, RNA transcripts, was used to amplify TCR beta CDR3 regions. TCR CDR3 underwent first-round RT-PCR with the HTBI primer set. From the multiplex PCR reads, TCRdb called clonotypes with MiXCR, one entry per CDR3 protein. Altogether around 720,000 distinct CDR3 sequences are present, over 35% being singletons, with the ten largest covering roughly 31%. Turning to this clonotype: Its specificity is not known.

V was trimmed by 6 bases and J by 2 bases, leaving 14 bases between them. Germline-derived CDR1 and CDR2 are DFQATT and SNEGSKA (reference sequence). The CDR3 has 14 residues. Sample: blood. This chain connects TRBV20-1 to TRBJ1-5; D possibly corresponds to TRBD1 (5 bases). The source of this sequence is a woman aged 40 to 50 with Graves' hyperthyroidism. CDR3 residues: CSATDWDGNQPQHF. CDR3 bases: TGCAGTGCCACCGACTGGGACGGCAATCAGCCCCAGCATTTT.